The 9 T cell receptor beta chains listed next were all sequenced from one sample in a study of T-cell reconstitution after alpha-beta-depleted transplantation in children. A library of TCRbeta sequences, prepared with unique molecular identifiers, was generated. TCRdb passed the PCR reads through MiXCR, listing each CDR3 protein once. The repertoire holds around 450,000 distinct CDR3 sequences, with under 12% as singletons. The material sequenced was PBMCs, taken before TCRalphabeta/CD19-depleted stem cell transplant. The receptors come from a child aged 2-15 years with inherited bone marrow failure, due to receive a stem cell transplant.

The rearrangement uses TRBV24-1 and TRBJ2-1; TRBD2 aligns across 9 bases. The V gene's germline CDR1 is KGHDR and CDR2 SFDVKD. The CDR3 length is 16 residues. J lost 4 bases, V lost 4 bases, and 7 bases had no gene match. This CDR3 is CATSDPSGRRYNEQFF. The CDR3, as DNA: TGTGCCACCAGTGACCCCAGCGGGAGGAGGTACAATGAGCAGTTCTTC.

The sample holds many counts of this clonotype. The V call is TRBV27, the J call TRBJ1-5; D uncertain. The V end was cut by 6 bases, the J end by 5 bases, with 8 bases between. Germline loops: CDR1 MNHEY, CDR2 SMNVEV (reference sequence). The length of the CDR3 is 12 residues. The CDR3 DNA follows: TGTGCCAGCAGGAAAGGTGATCAGCCCCAGCATTTT. Translation: CASRKGDQPQHF.

This clonotype was seen many times. This chain uses TRBV12-3 or TRBV12-4 with TRBJ2-7; D is unclear. The CDR3 totals 14 residues. Trimming stripped 5 bases from V and 0 bases from J, with 11 bases between. The CDR3: CASSLDPFSYEQYF. Written as DNA, the CDR3 is TGTGCCAGCAGTCTGGACCCTTTCTCCTACGAGCAGTACTTC.

This clonotype was seen at least ten times. The V gene is TRBV7-9, the J gene TRBJ2-2, with 8 bases that match TRBD2. V lost 5 bases, J lost 7 bases, and 3 bases stayed unmatched. From germline, CDR1 is SEHNR and CDR2 FQNEAQ (reference sequence). The CDR3 consists of 13 residues. CDR3 amino acids: CASSALAGGELFF. CDR3 sequence (DNA): TGTGCCAGCAGCGCCCTAGCGGGCGGGGAGCTGTTTTTT.

In its sample, this clonotype was seen many times. This chain joins TRBV11-3 and TRBJ2-1, with 7 bases lining up with TRBD2. V trimming: 3 bases; J trimming: 6 bases; junction bases outside the gene matches: 5. Germline values: CDR1 SGHNT, CDR2 YENEEA. The CDR3 extends over 14 amino acids. CDR3 amino acids: CASSFGGGSNEQFF. For the CDR3, the DNA is TGTGCCAGCAGCTTTGGGGGGGGATCCAATGAGCAGTTCTTC.

This clonotype was found many times. This chain connects TRBV27 to TRBJ2-7, with 13 bases fitting TRBD2. With V trimmed by 9 bases and J by 3 bases, 14 bases remained unmatched. Germline lookup yields CDR1 MNHEY and CDR2 SMNVEV (reference sequence). The CDR3 covers 17 residues. The CDR3 here is CARAIRGLAGVVYEQYF. In nucleotides, the CDR3 is TGTGCCAGAGCGATACGAGGACTAGCGGGAGTCGTCTACGAGCAGTACTTC.

This clonotype showed up many times. This sequence joins TRBV5-1 and TRBJ2-7, with D hard to call. The germline V gene encodes CDR1 SGHRS and CDR2 YFSETQ. V was cut by 4 bases and J by 5 bases, with 10 bases left in between. There are 12 residues in the CDR3. In nucleotides, the CDR3 is TGCGCCAGCAGCACCGGCTTGGACGAGCAGTACTTC. This gives the protein CASSTGLDEQYF.

There are a few counts of this clonotype. This chain links TRBV7-2 with TRBJ2-7; perhaps D is TRBD1 or TRBD2 (5 bases each). V dropped 3 bases and J dropped 4 bases, with 10 bases sitting between them. Germline V gene sequence: CDR1 SGHTA, CDR2 FQGNSA. This CDR3 region has 13 residues. The CDR3 DNA reads TGTGCCAGCAGCTTGAACTGGGGGTACGAGCAGTACTTC. Translated, it gives CASSLNWGYEQYF.

This clonotype was counted at least ten times. The chain recombines TRBV7-9 with TRBJ2-7, with D perhaps matching TRBD1 (6 bases). The CDR3 contains 14 residues. The germline gives CDR1 SEHNR, CDR2 FQNEAQ (reference sequence). The V end lost 5 bases, the J end lost 2 bases, and 13 bases lay between the germline ends. In DNA form, the CDR3 reads TGTGCCAGCAGCCAGGACAGAAAACCCTACGAGCAGTACTTC. Its protein product is CASSQDRKPYEQYF.